The present TCR beta chain was sequenced within a study of T cell responses to AZD1222 COVID-19 vaccine. With respect to this clone: No antigen is known for it.

Repertoires were generated with immunoSEQ multiplex PCR, while TCRdb's copy carries only in-frame clones and drops some. Altogether some 180,000 clones are present, 85% to 95% being singletons, with the ten largest covering roughly 1.7%. Per the germline V gene, CDR1 is MNHEY and CDR2 is SMNVEV (reference sequence). The V and J ends lost 6 bases and 6 bases respectively, with 11 bases between them. The CDR3 contains 13 residues. Whole-study findings and limits: Increased Spike-specific TCR breadth and depth were observed after two AZD1222 doses. Only 5 or 6 individuals given AZD1222 were seropositive at baseline. Donor demographics were predominantly white British with a female majority; clonal diversity may be underestimated.

The receptor comes from an adult who received the AZD1222 COVID-19 vaccine. V usage is TRBV27 and J usage is TRBJ2-2, with TRBD1 as a possible D gene (6 bases). The sample here was peripheral blood, taken 28 days after the second AZD1222 dose. CDR3 region: CASRDTGSGELFF. The CDR3 bases are TGTGCCAGCAGGGATACAGGGTCCGGGGAGCTGTTTTTT.